This T cell receptor (beta chain) is drawn from a study of T cells in Graves' hyperthyroidism and ophthalmopathy. There were TCR beta CDR3 regions amplified from RNA transcripts. The primer set for the first-round RT-PCR of the TCR CDR3 was HTBI. TCRdb processed the multiplex PCR reads anew with MiXCR; each CDR3 protein has one entry. The data hold over 700,000 distinct CDR3 sequences, with 35% observed a single time. Sequenced material: blood. This clonotype was sampled from a woman in her thirties or forties with Graves' hyperthyroidism.

CDR3 sequence (DNA): TGTGCCAGCAGCTTAGGGGGGGACAGGGGGCGTTCTGAAGCTTTCTTT. Its translation: CASSLGGDRGRSEAFF. This chain joins TRBV7-2 and TRBJ1-1; 12 bases map to TRBD1. Trimming took 1 base from V and 6 from J; bases not matched to a gene: 6. CDR1 is SGHTA and CDR2 is FQGNSA in the germline V gene. This CDR3 is 16 amino acids long.